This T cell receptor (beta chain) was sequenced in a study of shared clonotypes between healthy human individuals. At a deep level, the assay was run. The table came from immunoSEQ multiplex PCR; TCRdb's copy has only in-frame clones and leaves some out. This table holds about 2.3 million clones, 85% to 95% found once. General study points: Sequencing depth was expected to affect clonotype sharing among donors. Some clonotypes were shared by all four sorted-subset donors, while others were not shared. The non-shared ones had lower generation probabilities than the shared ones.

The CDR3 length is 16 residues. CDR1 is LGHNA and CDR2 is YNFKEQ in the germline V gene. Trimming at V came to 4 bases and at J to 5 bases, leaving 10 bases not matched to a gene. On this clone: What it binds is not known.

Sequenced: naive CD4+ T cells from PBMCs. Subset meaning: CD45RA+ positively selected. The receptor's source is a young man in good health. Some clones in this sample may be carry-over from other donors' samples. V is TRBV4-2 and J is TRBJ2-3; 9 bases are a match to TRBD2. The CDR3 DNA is TGTGCCAGCAGCCCGATTAGCGGGAGAGAAATAGATACGCAGTATTTT. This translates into CASSPISGREIDTQYF.